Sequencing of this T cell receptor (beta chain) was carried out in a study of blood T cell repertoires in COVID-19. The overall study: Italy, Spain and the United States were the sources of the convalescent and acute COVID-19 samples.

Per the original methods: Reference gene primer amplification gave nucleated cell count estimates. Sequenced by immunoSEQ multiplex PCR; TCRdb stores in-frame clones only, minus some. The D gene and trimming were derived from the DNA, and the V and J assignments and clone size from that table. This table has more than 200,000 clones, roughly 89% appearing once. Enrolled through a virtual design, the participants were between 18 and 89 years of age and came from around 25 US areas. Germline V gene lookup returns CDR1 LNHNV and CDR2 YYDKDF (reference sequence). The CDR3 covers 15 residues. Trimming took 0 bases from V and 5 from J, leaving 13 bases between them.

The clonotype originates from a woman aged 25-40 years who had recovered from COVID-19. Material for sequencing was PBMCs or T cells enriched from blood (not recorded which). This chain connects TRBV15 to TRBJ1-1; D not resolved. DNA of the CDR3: TGTGCCACCAGCAGAGAAAGGATCGGGATGACTGAAGCTTTCTTT. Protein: CATSRERIGMTEAFF. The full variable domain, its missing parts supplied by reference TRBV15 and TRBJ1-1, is DAMVIQNPRYQVTQFGKPVTLSCSQTLNHNVMYWYQQKSSQAPKLLFHYYDKDFNNEADTPDNFQSRRPNTSFCFLDIRSPGLGDTAMYLCATSRERIGMTEAFFGQGTRLTVV.